The 29 T cell receptor beta chains in this list originate from one sample, sequenced in a study of blood T cell repertoires in COVID-19. TCRdb keeps only in-frame clones here, not all; method: immunoSEQ multiplex PCR. This table has 150,000 to 200,000 clones, roughly four fifths appearing once. Sample: PBMCs or T cells enriched from blood (not recorded which). These receptors came from a man between 35 and 55 years old who had recovered from COVID-19.

The V and J genes are TRBV27 and TRBJ1-6; 7 positions agree with TRBD1. This CDR3 has 12 residues. Germline CDR1 reads MNHEY; CDR2 reads SMNVEV (reference sequence). The junction had 3 bases not matched to a gene; V was cut back by 3 bases and J by 13 bases. The CDR3 region has the DNA TGTGCCAGCAGTTTCCTGACAGGGCCCCTCCACTTT. Translating it yields CASSFLTGPLHF.

The V gene is TRBV30, the J gene TRBJ1-1, with D uncertain. Germline assignment: CDR1 GTSNPN and CDR2 SVGIG (reference sequence). Trimming took 2 bases from V and 5 from J, leaving 6 bases between them. This CDR3 has 11 residues. CDR3 DNA sequence: TGTGCCTGGAGTCCTAGGACTGAAGCTTTCTTT. As protein: CAWSPRTEAFF.

The chain uses TRBV28 and TRBJ2-4, with 7 bases matching TRBD2. The J segment lost 7 bases and the V segment lost 2 bases, leaving 8 bases of the junction unmatched. Per germline, CDR1 MDHEN and CDR2 SYDVKM. This CDR3 is 15 amino acids long. The DNA of the CDR3 is TGTGCCAGCAGTTTAGCGGGAGAGGCTTCGAACATTCAGTACTTC. It codes for CASSLAGEASNIQYF.

Concerning this clone: At one boundary the junction diverges from the germline segment, which might be a read error. The chain uses TRBV2 and TRBJ2-1, with TRBD2 identical over 10 bases. The CDR3 has 16 amino acids. Germline V gene data show CDR1 as SNHLY and CDR2 as FYNNEI. The CDR3 loop is CASRPHRTSGYSEQFF. In nucleotides, the CDR3 is TGTGCCAGCAGACCCCACAGGACTAGCGGTTACAGTGAGCAGTTCTTC.

The chain links TRBV12-5 to TRBJ2-3, with 10 bases identical to TRBD2. J was trimmed by 6 bases and V by 1 base; bases with no gene match: 7. Germline V CDR1 and CDR2: LGHNT, FRNRAP. This CDR3 region has 16 residues. The chain's CDR3 is CASGLALAGVRDTQYF. The CDR3 bases are TGTGCTAGTGGTTTGGCCCTAGCGGGAGTAAGGGATACGCAGTATTTT.

The genes are TRBV2 and TRBJ2-1; D gene ambiguous. CDR3 length equals 11 residues. CDR1 SNHLY and CDR2 FYNNEI come from the germline V gene. Trimming took off 4 bases at V and 7 bases at J, with 5 bases between the two ends. CDR3 protein: CASSVLNEQFF. CDR3 bases: TGTGCCAGCAGTGTTCTTAATGAGCAGTTCTTC.

The J gene is TRBJ2-3, the V gene TRBV28, with 13 positions matching TRBD2. The CDR3 extends over 16 amino acids. Losses at the gene ends were 10 bases for V and 0 bases for J; bases not matched to a gene: 7. From germline, CDR1 is MDHEN and CDR2 SYDVKM. CDR3 bases: TGTGCCACCTCCGGGACTAGCGGGATTAGCACAGATACGCAGTATTTT. Encoded protein: CATSGTSGISTDTQYF. Looking up the rest from reference TRBV28 and TRBJ2-3 gives the full variable domain: DVKVTQSSRYLVKRTGEKVFLECVQDMDHENMFWYRQDPGLGLRLIYFSYDVKMKEKGDIPEGYSVSREKKERFSLILESASTNQTSMYLCATSGTSGISTDTQYFGPGTRLTVL.

The V and J genes are TRBV9 and TRBJ2-3; 8 bases align to TRBD2. The germline gives CDR1 SGDLS, CDR2 YYNGEE. Trimming cost V 2 bases and J 1 base; bases outside gene matches: 6. This CDR3 has 16 amino acids. CDR3 residues: CASSVSGSIGTDTQYF. The CDR3 nucleotides are TGTGCCAGCAGCGTGAGCGGGAGCATAGGCACAGATACGCAGTATTTT.

The chain carries TRBV2 and TRBJ1-5, with 7 bases lining up with TRBD1. This CDR3 is built from 14 residues. Germline CDR1 is SNHLY and CDR2 is FYNNEI. V lost 7 bases to trimming and J lost 5 bases; unmatched junction nucleotides: 8. The CDR3 DNA follows: TGTGCCAGCAAGGGACAGACTGACGATCAGCCCCAGCATTTT. It specifies CASKGQTDDQPQHF. The full variable domain, its missing parts supplied by reference TRBV2 and TRBJ1-5, is EPEVTQTPSHQVTQMGQEVILRCVPISNHLYFYWYRQILGQKVEFLVSFYNNEISEKSEIFDDQFSVERPDGSNFTLKIRSTKLEDSAMYFCASKGQTDDQPQHFGDGTRLSIL.

The gene calls are TRBV28 and TRBJ1-5, with a tentative D call TRBD1 (5 bases). In germline, CDR1 is MDHEN, CDR2 SYDVKM. The CDR3 consists of 16 residues. V dropped 7 bases and J dropped 4 bases, with 20 bases sitting between them. CDR3 coding DNA: TGTGCCAGCATATCCCCCGGGGGGACTATGAATCAGCCCCAGCATTTT. Its protein product is CASISPGGTMNQPQHF.

The chain couples TRBV27 to TRBJ1-6, with a possible D match to TRBD1 (6 bases). The V end lost 4 bases, the J end lost 0 bases, and 19 bases lay between the germline ends. Germline V gives CDR1 MNHEY, CDR2 SMNVEV (reference sequence). The CDR3 has 19 amino acids. CDR3 sequence reads: CASSSRGGGGSSYNSPLHF. CDR3 nucleotides: TGTGCCAGCAGTTCCCGAGGGGGAGGGGGGAGCTCCTATAATTCACCCCTCCACTTT.

The rearrangement links TRBV27 to TRBJ1-5; no clear D gene. The V gene's germline CDR1 is MNHEY and CDR2 SMNVEV (reference sequence). This CDR3 is built from 13 residues. V gave up 3 bases and J gave up 6 bases, with 9 bases separating them. Written as DNA, the CDR3 is TGTGCCAGCAGTTTGGGCCTGAGTCAGCCCCAGCATTTT. It specifies CASSLGLSQPQHF.

The J gene is TRBJ2-1, the V gene TRBV7-2; 8 bases line up with TRBD2. Germline V lookup: CDR1 SGHTA, CDR2 FQGNSA. This CDR3 region has 16 residues. The ends lost 6 bases at V and 2 bases at J; junction bases unmatched: 9. CDR3 nucleotide sequence: TGTGCCAGCAGGGAAAGAGCTAGCGGGCCCTACAATGAGCAGTTCTTC. It encodes CASRERASGPYNEQFF.

This clone was detected a few times. This chain joins TRBV7-2 and TRBJ2-5; a weak D match, TRBD2 (6 bases). Trimming removed 4 bases from V and 4 bases from J, with 7 bases in between. Per germline, CDR1 SGHTA and CDR2 FQGNSA. This CDR3 has 12 residues. CDR3 loop: CASSSSAETQYF. CDR3 sequence (DNA): TGTGCCAGCAGCTCTAGCGCAGAGACCCAGTACTTC.

This clone was counted only a few times. The chain couples TRBV7-8 to TRBJ2-3, with D perhaps matching TRBD2 (5 bases). V dropped 2 bases and J dropped 3 bases, with 12 bases sitting between them. From germline, CDR1 is SGHVS and CDR2 FQNEAQ. The CDR3 sequence is 15 residues long. In nucleotides, the CDR3 is TGTGCCAGCAGCTTAATCCTCGGGGTAACAGATACGCAGTATTTT. Its translation: CASSLILGVTDTQYF.

This chain connects TRBV3-1 (or the pseudogene TRBV3-2) to TRBJ1-2; D may be TRBD1 (5 bases). This CDR3 region has 14 residues. Trimming pared 2 bases from V and 4 bases from J, leaving 11 bases between. CDR1 LGHDT and CDR2 YNNKEL come from the germline V gene (reference sequence). For the CDR3, the DNA is TGTGCCAGCAGCCAACCGGGGGTAAGCTATGGCTACACCTTC. It specifies CASSQPGVSYGYTF.

In regard to this clone: The same CDR3 arises from other DNA sequences in this sample as well. The V and J genes are TRBV27 and TRBJ1-5; D is unclear. The ends were cut back, 3 bases at V and 2 bases at J, with 8 bases in the middle. The germline CDR1 and CDR2 sequences are MNHEY and SMNVEV (reference sequence). This CDR3 is 14 amino acids long. CDR3 sequence (DNA): TGTGCCAGCAGTTTCGTCGGTGGCAATCAGCCCCAGCATTTT. Encoded protein: CASSFVGGNQPQHF.

This chain uses TRBV7-9 with TRBJ1-1; D perhaps matches TRBD1 (5 bases). The CDR3 has 13 residues. V dropped 1 base and J dropped 6 bases, with 9 bases sitting between them. CDR1 is SEHNR, CDR2 FQNEAQ, per germline (reference sequence). The CDR3 bases are TGTGCCAGCAGCTTAGAGGGGATCGCTGAAGCTTTCTTT. It translates to CASSLEGIAEAFF.

Only one count was recorded for this clone. This chain joins TRBV28 and TRBJ1-1; maybe TRBD1 (5 bases). From germline, CDR1 is MDHEN and CDR2 SYDVKM. Trimming removed 6 bases from V and 4 bases from J, with 21 bases in between. The CDR3 covers 16 residues. CDR3 coding DNA: TGTGCCAGCAGCCCACCGGGCAGGGCTTTAAGCACTGAAGCTTTCTTT. Protein: CASSPPGRALSTEAFF.

V is TRBV27 and J is TRBJ2-5; D is possibly TRBD1 (6 bases). In germline, CDR1 is MNHEY, CDR2 SMNVEV (reference sequence). With 0 bases removed from V and 1 base from J, the gap between germline ends came to 9 bases. The CDR3 extends over 15 amino acids. The DNA of the CDR3 is TGTGCCAGCAGTTTATCCAGGGGCTCCCAAGAGACCCAGTACTTC. The encoded protein is CASSLSRGSQETQYF.

The chain has TRBV7-9 and TRBJ1-2; D is unresolved. Trimming shortened V by 0 bases and J by 0 bases, and 8 bases separated the two germline ends. The CDR3 contains 15 residues. CDR1 is SEHNR, CDR2 FQNEAQ, per germline (reference sequence). The CDR3 DNA sequence: TGTGCCAGCAGCTTAGCGCGGGTAGCTAACTATGGCTACACCTTC. Protein: CASSLARVANYGYTF.

The chain uses TRBV10-3 and TRBJ2-5; 8 nucleotides agree with TRBD1. In germline, CDR1 is ENHRY, CDR2 SYGVKD. V was clipped by 4 bases and J by 1 base; unmatched bases: 5. The CDR3 totals 15 residues. The chain's CDR3 is CAISVDRGLQETQYF. The CDR3 DNA reads TGTGCCATCAGTGTAGACAGGGGACTCCAAGAGACCCAGTACTTC.

The chain carries TRBV4-3 and TRBJ1-2; a possible D gene is TRBD1 (5 bases). The CDR3 covers 15 residues. V gave up 1 base and J gave up 2 bases, with 11 bases separating them. CDR1 is LGHNA and CDR2 is YSLEER in the germline V gene. CDR3 region: CASSQVGGDNYGYTF. The CDR3 nucleotides read TGCGCCAGCAGCCAAGTCGGAGGGGACAACTATGGCTACACCTTC.

This clone was picked up one time. This sequence joins TRBV5-1 and TRBJ2-3; 8 bases agree with TRBD2. J was trimmed by 0 bases and V by 4 bases; bases with no gene match: 4. CDR3 size: 15 residues. The germline CDR1 and CDR2 sequences are SGHRS and YFSETQ. The CDR3 sequence: CASSHSSGSTDTQYF. CDR3 nucleotides: TGCGCCAGCAGCCACTCTAGCGGGAGCACAGATACGCAGTATTTT.

The chain joins TRBV24-1 to TRBJ1-5; a weak D match, TRBD1 (6 bases). The germline CDR1 and CDR2 sequences are KGHDR and SFDVKD. The CDR3 runs 19 residues. Trimming left V 0 bases short and J 1 base short, with 18 bases between. DNA for the CDR3: TGTGCCACCAGTGATTTGGAACAGGGAAACGGCTACAGCAATCAGCCCCAGCATTTT. The encoded protein is CATSDLEQGNGYSNQPQHF.

The chain is built from TRBV6-5 and TRBJ2-1; TRBD2 matches 7 bases. Germline V gene sequence: CDR1 MNHEY, CDR2 SVGAGI. CDR3 length: 14 amino acids. Losses at the gene ends were 7 bases for V and 8 bases for J; bases not matched to a gene: 11. CDR3 in amino acids: CASTHRTSHDEQFF. Here the CDR3 DNA reads TGTGCCAGCACCCATCGGACTAGTCACGATGAGCAGTTCTTC.

The J gene is TRBJ1-2, the V gene TRBV6-5; TRBD1 is a possible D gene (6 bases). Germline V gene lookup returns CDR1 MNHEY and CDR2 SVGAGI. The ends were cut back, 10 bases at V and 8 bases at J, with 23 bases in the middle. CDR3 length: 14 amino acids. CDR3 residues: CATHRTGLMQGYTF. CDR3 DNA sequence: TGTGCCACCCACCGAACAGGGTTAATGCAGGGCTACACCTTC.

This chain links TRBV24-1 with TRBJ2-1, with TRBD1 matching 11 bases. V lost 10 bases to trimming and J lost 7 bases; unmatched junction nucleotides: 5. There are 13 residues in the CDR3. The germline CDR1 and CDR2 sequences are KGHDR and SFDVKD. The CDR3 DNA follows: TGTGCCACGGGACAGGGGGAATCGAATGAGCAGTTCTTC. It yields the protein CATGQGESNEQFF.

This clone was observed a single time. This sequence joins TRBV2 and TRBJ1-4; perhaps TRBD1 as D (5 bases). This CDR3 has 15 residues. Trimming shortened V by 7 bases and J by 2 bases, and 14 bases separated the two germline ends. The germline CDR1 and CDR2 sequences are SNHLY and FYNNEI. The DNA of the CDR3 is TGTGCCAGCATGCTTTGGACACCGACTAATGAAAAACTGTTTTTT. It translates to CASMLWTPTNEKLFF.